Listed here is a single T cell receptor (beta chain). No cognate antigen has been identified for it. No qualities accompany the bases; no much larger clone lies one base away. The entire amount of isolated RNA was reverse transcribed using the High Capacity cDNA Reverse Transcription Kit, so the sequenced TCRB transcripts were expressed ones. Deep immunoSEQ sequencing was applied to naive, central memory and regulatory T cell samples, giving an average of roughly 3.5 million total reads per sample. Sorted cells were lysed in RLT buffer and RNA was extracted with DNase-treated RNeasy Micro or Mini kits, depending on cell number. To prevent cross-contamination, each cell subset was processed individually, whereas patient and healthy donor samples were processed jointly. The immunoSEQ multiplex PCR was used to amplify TCRB sequences from cDNA, yielding 87-bp fragments that span the CDR3 region. The amplicons were sequenced using the Illumina HiSeq platform. Per the authors' processing: Synthetic template baselines were used to correct PCR bias computationally, reads within Hamming distance 2 were collapsed together, and singletons that could not be merged were discarded. By aligning reads against IMGT, V, D and J genes, CDR3 length, and insertions or deletions at six rearrangement sites were assigned. Within each subset, clonotype counts were normalized to sorted cell number, after which true diversity and Gini coefficients were computed with the tcR R package. The overlap coefficient, calculated on TCRB nucleotide sequences, was used to quantify repertoire sharing. As a proxy for the pre-selection repertoire, out-of-frame TCRB sequences from naive cells were analyzed. TCRdb's version of the immuneACCESS table is confined to in-frame rearrangements and falls short of the full clone set. An unresolved V gene accounts for under half of the shortfall where checked; the remainder is of unknown origin. The V and J calls and the clone size are those of that table, but D and trimming were determined from the DNA. Within this sample are 900,000 or so clones, with around a sixth of them counted one time only. The ten most abundant clones make up 0.02% to 0.025% of the sample.

The CDR3 runs 14 amino acids, cysteine and phenylalanine included. CDR3 DNA is the only sequence kept; it has 42 bases, read in frame from the first base. V sheds 6 bases and J sheds 3 bases, leaving 14 bases between their ends. For CDR1 and CDR2, the germline V gene lists SNHLY and FYNNEI. This specimen comes from a study of beta chain features in type 1 diabetes (dated by TCRdb to 2017 to 2018). At the level of the whole study: Mean age, gender distribution, total cell number and subset yield were not different between patients and healthy donors. A total of 90 million to 130 million sorted cells were examined across all samples, and a strong correlation was observed between cell number per subset and RNA yield. In the study, recently diagnosed type 1 diabetes patients and matched healthy donors were compared on the TCRB repertoires of their sorted circulating CD4+ T cell subsets. Naive and central memory subsets were obtained from all 30 or so donors, but regulatory and stem cell-like memory subsets were isolated from only 8 patients and roughly eight healthy donors.

The full study reports these points: Only small numbers of individuals were included in the HLA sub-analyses, which left unresolved whether HLA type had any influence on TCRB rearrangement. At VDJ recombination sites, type 1 diabetes patients had fewer insertions and more deleted nucleotides, which implies abnormalities in thymic rearrangement. A moderate but significant shortening of TCRB CDR3 length was observed in type 1 diabetes patients in all four CD4+ subsets. Shorter templates might have been favored by PCR, but patient and control samples were amplified and corrected together, so both groups would have been affected equally by any skew. The naive, central memory and regulatory TCRB repertoires appeared to resemble one another more closely among patients than among healthy donors. Because cDNA was sequenced instead of genomic DNA, highly expressing activated cells could be over-represented, though the groups showed no difference in activation or CD3 levels.

From each donor, a single peripheral blood sample of 95 to 150 mL on average was drawn into heparinised tubes. Naive, central memory, regulatory and stem cell-like memory CD4+ T cells were sorted on a BD FACSAria II using a panel including CD45RO, CCR7, CD25, CD127, CD95 and CD27. A purity above 98% was achieved for all sorted populations. PBMCs were separated immediately by Lymphoprep density gradient centrifugation and were stained directly, without being cultured. So that batch effects would be minimized, each experiment stained and sorted samples in pairs, pairing one healthy donor with one patient.

Recombination linked TRBV2 to TRBJ1-1; no D gene is confidently identified. The sequence was obtained from a woman in her late teens or twenties in good health. The source material was naive CD4+ T cells from blood. What this sample's cell subset or site label stands for: true naive CD4+ T cells. Here the CDR3 is given as CASSSQLGYTEAFF. The bases read TGTGCCAGCAGCTCCCAATTGGGTTACACTGAAGCTTTCTTT.